Shown below are 31 T cell receptor beta chains from a single sample sequenced in a study of cytomegalovirus exposure and HLA in healthy donors. With 60 Vbeta and 13 Jbeta primers, the PCR was carried out. Here immunoSEQ multiplex PCR was the method, and the copy in TCRdb shows in-frame clones only, minus some. This sample's clone table lists 100,000 or so clones. Sequences were obtained from PBMCs. Receptor source: a woman aged 25 to 39 in good health and CMV-seronegative.

V and J are TRBV4-2 and TRBJ1-1; D remains unclear. V was pared by 1 base and J by 0 bases, with 9 bases between. The CDR3 runs to 15 residues. The germline V gene encodes CDR1 LGHNA and CDR2 YNFKEQ. CDR3 amino acids: CASSQGGEMNTEAFF. Written as DNA, the CDR3 is TGTGCCAGCAGCCAAGGGGGAGAAATGAACACTGAAGCTTTCTTT.

The chain couples TRBV29-1 to TRBJ1-2; TRBD1 matches at 7 bases. Germline CDR1 reads SQVTM; CDR2 reads ANQGSEA. This CDR3 is 15 amino acids long. The V segment lost 1 base and the J segment 5 bases; nucleotides outside the gene matches: 10. The CDR3 here is CSVEAGSGTDYGYTF. The CDR3 DNA follows: TGCAGCGTTGAAGCCGGATCCGGGACAGATTATGGCTACACCTTC.

The J gene is TRBJ1-5, the V gene TRBV6-1, with 7 bases aligning to TRBD1. The J segment lost 7 bases and the V segment lost 6 bases, leaving 9 bases of the junction unmatched. Per germline, CDR1 MNHNS and CDR2 SASEGT. The CDR3 runs to 14 residues. Here the CDR3 DNA reads TGTGCCAGCAGCAGAGGACAGGAAGGCCAGCCCCAGCATTTT. This sequence encodes CASSRGQEGQPQHF.

The rearrangement uses TRBV19 and TRBJ1-2; D gene ambiguous. Germline CDR1 is LNHDA and CDR2 is SQIVND (reference sequence). CDR3 length: 12 residues. Trimming pared 9 bases from V and 2 bases from J, leaving 10 bases between. CDR3 region: CASGAVNYGYTF. In DNA, the CDR3 is TGTGCCAGCGGAGCGGTGAACTATGGCTACACCTTC.

This chain's CDR3 is CATRRGPNQPQHF. The CDR3 region has the DNA TGTGCCACCCGACGTGGGCCAAATCAGCCCCAGCATTTT. This chain connects TRBV6-5 to TRBJ1-5, with no clear D. Between the trimmed V and J ends, which lost 10 bases and 4 bases, there was a span of 14 bases. The length of the CDR3 is 13 residues. CDR1 and CDR2 from the germline V gene are MNHEY and SVGAGI.

This chain links TRBV28 with TRBJ1-4; 7 bases map to TRBD1. This CDR3 has 17 residues. The V and J ends lost 5 bases and 0 bases, in that order; junction bases with no gene match: 9. The germline CDR1 and CDR2 sequences are MDHEN and SYDVKM. CDR3 DNA: TGTGCCAGCAGTCCGCCTGGACAGGCTGCAACTAATGAAAAACTGTTTTTT. This translates into CASSPPGQAATNEKLFF.

The V gene is TRBV27, the J gene TRBJ2-3, with 13 nucleotides matching TRBD2. CDR1 is MNHEY and CDR2 is SMNVEV in the germline V gene (reference sequence). The CDR3 consists of 17 residues. The V segment lost 3 bases and the J segment 0 bases; nucleotides outside the gene matches: 3. The CDR3 protein is CASSFGTSGASTDTQYF. The CDR3 DNA reads TGTGCCAGCAGTTTTGGGACTAGCGGGGCTAGCACAGATACGCAGTATTTT.

This chain joins TRBV27 and TRBJ1-1, with D uncertain. Trimming removed 2 bases at V and 3 bases at J, with 10 bases between. Germline V lookup: CDR1 MNHEY, CDR2 SMNVEV (reference sequence). CDR3 length: 14 amino acids. The CDR3 loop reads CASSLSGEHTEAFF. The CDR3 DNA reads as TGTGCCAGCAGTTTAAGCGGGGAGCACACTGAAGCTTTCTTT.

V gene TRBV18 combines with J gene TRBJ2-1; 9 bases fit TRBD2. V was clipped by 3 bases and J by 4 bases; unmatched bases: 10. The CDR3 has 17 residues. Germline V gives CDR1 KGHSH, CDR2 LQKENI. DNA for the CDR3: TGTGCCAGCTCACCGGGGTTAGCGGGAGTTAGGTACAATGAGCAGTTCTTC. Amino acid sequence: CASSPGLAGVRYNEQFF. The entire variable domain, with the rest obtained from reference TRBV18 and TRBJ2-1, is as follows: NAGVMQNPRHLVRRRGQEARLRCSPMKGHSHVYWYRQLPEEGLKFMVYLQKENIIDESGMPKERFSAEFPKEGPSILRIQQVVRGDSAAYFCASSPGLAGVRYNEQFFGPGTRLTVL.

The chain combines TRBV7-3 with TRBJ2-7; TRBD2 aligns across 8 bases. The CDR3 totals 17 residues. The J segment lost 3 bases and the V segment lost 6 bases, leaving 16 bases of the junction unmatched. Germline assignment: CDR1 SGHTA and CDR2 FQGTGA. CDR3 nucleotides: TGTGCCAGCAGTATTAGACCGGGGGGGGTAGTAGGCTACGAGCAGTACTTC. Its translation: CASSIRPGGVVGYEQYF.

The chain is built from TRBV19 and TRBJ1-5, with unresolved D. Germline V CDR1 and CDR2: LNHDA, SQIVND (reference sequence). This CDR3 region has 15 residues. Trimming cost V 3 bases and J 3 bases, with 12 bases left between them. CDR3 sequence: CASSIGQTPNQPQHF. The DNA for the CDR3 is TGTGCCAGTAGTATTGGCCAGACTCCCAATCAGCCCCAGCATTTT.

This chain uses TRBV4-1 with TRBJ2-7, with D unclear. Deletions cut 0 bases from V and 4 bases from J, with 10 bases between. The germline V gene encodes CDR1 MGHRA and CDR2 YSYEKL. There are 14 residues in the CDR3. This chain's CDR3 is CASSQDRVRYEQYF. In DNA form, the CDR3 reads TGCGCCAGCAGCCAAGATCGGGTGAGATACGAGCAGTACTTC.

The chain combines TRBV7-6 with TRBJ2-3; no clear D. V was clipped by 2 bases and J by 6 bases, with 6 bases between them. This CDR3 comprises 12 residues. Germline assignment: CDR1 SGHVS and CDR2 FNYEAQ. This CDR3 is CASSLIRDTQYF. CDR3 nucleotides: TGTGCCAGCAGCTTAATCCGGGATACGCAGTATTTT.

V and J are TRBV19 and TRBJ2-5; 11 bases map to TRBD2. The CDR3 is 16 amino acids. CDR1 and CDR2 from the germline V gene are LNHDA and SQIVND (reference sequence). The trim removed 6 bases at V and 1 base at J, leaving 7 bases unmatched. As DNA, the CDR3 is TGTGCCAGTAGCACCGGGACTAGCGGACCCCAAGAGACCCAGTACTTC. This gives the protein CASSTGTSGPQETQYF.

The chain joins TRBV5-1 to TRBJ1-2; a possible D gene is TRBD1 (5 bases). Germline loops: CDR1 SGHRS, CDR2 YFSETQ. Trimming removed 3 bases at V and 7 bases at J, with 13 bases between. The CDR3 extends over 13 amino acids. The DNA of the CDR3 is TGCGCCAGCAGCTCGGAGGGAGGGGCTGGCTACACCTTC. As protein: CASSSEGGAGYTF.

The rearrangement uses TRBV11-2 and TRBJ2-2, with 12 bases lining up with TRBD2. Germline V CDR1 and CDR2: SGHAT, FQNNGV. CDR3 length: 17 amino acids. The ends lost 5 bases at V and 1 base at J; junction bases unmatched: 5. CDR3: CASSLRTSGENTGELFF. As DNA, the CDR3 is TGTGCCAGCAGCCTCCGGACTAGCGGGGAGAACACCGGGGAGCTGTTTTTT.

The V gene is TRBV5-1, the J gene TRBJ1-3; TRBD1 might be the D (5 bases). Trimming shortened V by 3 bases and J by 0 bases, and 10 bases separated the two germline ends. Germline CDR1 SGHRS, CDR2 YFSETQ. This CDR3 contains 15 residues. This CDR3 is CASSSTGDSGNTIYF. The DNA of the CDR3 is TGCGCCAGCAGCTCTACAGGAGACTCTGGAAACACCATATATTTT.

The J gene is TRBJ1-1, the V gene TRBV29-1; the match to TRBD1 covers 8 bases. CDR3 length: 13 amino acids. The V gene end was trimmed by 6 bases and the J gene end by 4 bases; junction bases not matched to a gene: 7. Germline V gene sequence: CDR1 SQVTM, CDR2 ANQGSEA. The chain's CDR3 is CSVGADRGTEAFF. CDR3 in DNA: TGCAGCGTGGGTGCCGACAGGGGCACTGAAGCTTTCTTT.

V and J are TRBV19 and TRBJ2-7, with D perhaps TRBD1 (5 bases). Looked up from germline, CDR1 is LNHDA and CDR2 is SQIVND (reference sequence). The CDR3 extends over 15 amino acids. V was clipped by 4 bases and J by 5 bases, with 18 bases between them. The CDR3 DNA is TGTGCCAGTAGTACCGGTTCGGGCAGGGCCCACGAGCAGTACTTC. Residues: CASSTGSGRAHEQYF.

In regard to this clone: Within the sample, other DNA sequences also encode this same CDR3. The chain links TRBV6-5 to TRBJ1-1; D unclear. Deletions cut 5 bases from V and 1 base from J, with 8 bases between. Germline loops: CDR1 MNHEY, CDR2 SVGAGI. CDR3 length: 13 residues. The CDR3 spells CASSPGENTEAFF. The CDR3 nucleotides read TGTGCCAGCAGTCCCGGGGAGAACACTGAAGCTTTCTTT.

The chain has TRBV7-9 and TRBJ1-6, with unresolved D. V was shortened by 5 bases and J by 5 bases, with 16 bases between the two germline ends. This CDR3 region has 16 residues. Germline CDR1 and CDR2: SEHNR and FQNEAQ (reference sequence). This CDR3 is CASSPPILADNSPLHF. CDR3 nucleotide sequence: TGTGCCAGCAGCCCGCCGATTTTAGCGGATAATTCACCCCTCCACTTT.

The chain combines TRBV7-3 with TRBJ2-2, with 9 bases that match TRBD1. Trimming took 5 bases from V and 2 from J; bases not matched to a gene: 9. Germline V gene sequence: CDR1 SGHTA, CDR2 FQGTGA. The CDR3 consists of 17 residues. CDR3 DNA: TGTGCCAGCAGCCCAACTCTCACAGGGGGCAACACCGGGGAGCTGTTTTTT. Protein sequence: CASSPTLTGGNTGELFF.

This chain connects TRBV6-6 to TRBJ1-5; D is ambiguous. Germline-derived CDR1 and CDR2 are MNHNY and SVGAGI (reference sequence). V lost 2 bases to trimming and J lost 3 bases, with 2 bases between them. This CDR3 comprises 12 residues. The CDR3 coding sequence is TGTGCCAGCAGTTACCTCAATCAGCCCCAGCATTTT. The encoded protein is CASSYLNQPQHF.

CDR3: CAISDGTGSPGELFF. The CDR3 nucleotides read TGTGCCATCAGTGATGGGACAGGGTCTCCCGGGGAGCTGTTTTTT. The chain links TRBV10-3 to TRBJ2-2; TRBD1 matches 9 bases. The CDR3 extends over 15 amino acids. V dropped 3 bases and J dropped 6; count of bases not matched to a gene: 5. CDR1 and CDR2 (germline): ENHRY, SYGVKD.

This chain joins TRBV23-1 and TRBJ2-7; a possible D gene is TRBD1 (6 bases). TRBV23-1 is annotated as an ORF whose role is uncertain. The CDR3 length is 14 residues. Trimming removed 0 bases at V and 2 bases at J, with 8 bases between. The CDR3 loop is CASSQSRTAYEQYF. CDR3 DNA sequence: TGCGCCAGCAGTCAATCGAGGACAGCCTACGAGCAGTACTTC.

The chain combines TRBV4-1 with TRBJ1-2, with 10 positions matching TRBD1. Germline CDR1 is MGHRA and CDR2 is YSYEKL. The CDR3 has 13 amino acids. Germline trimming cut 4 bases from V and 8 bases from J; bases unmatched to any gene: 4. The CDR3 loop is CASSRPTGGGYTF. The CDR3 region has the DNA TGCGCCAGCAGCCGACCGACAGGGGGCGGCTACACCTTC.

This chain connects TRBV29-1 to TRBJ2-3; D is ambiguous. Germline CDR1 SQVTM, CDR2 ANQGSEA. Deletions cut 8 bases from V and 6 bases from J, with 18 bases between. CDR3 length: 13 residues. CDR3 bases: TGCAGCCTTGTTGGTAGAAGATCCGATACGCAGTATTTT. It specifies CSLVGRRSDTQYF.

This rearrangement joins TRBV7-9 to TRBJ1-3; TRBD1 might be the D (6 bases). The CDR3 is 17 residues long. V gave up 2 bases and J gave up 2 bases, with 16 bases separating them. Germline assignment: CDR1 SEHNR and CDR2 FQNEAQ (reference sequence). CDR3 loop: CASSLWGGRLPGNTIYF. DNA of the CDR3: TGTGCCAGCAGCTTATGGGGGGGCCGACTGCCTGGAAACACCATATATTTT.

The rearrangement links TRBV10-3 to TRBJ2-7, with 8 bases aligning to TRBD2. The junction had 9 bases not matched to a gene; V was cut back by 3 bases and J by 2 bases. Germline values: CDR1 ENHRY, CDR2 SYGVKD. The CDR3 length is 16 residues. CDR3 sequence (DNA): TGTGCCATCAGTGATACCCGGGAGGGCCAGACCTACGAGCAGTACTTC. Protein product: CAISDTREGQTYEQYF.

This chain connects TRBV10-3 to TRBJ1-5, with D maybe TRBD1 (5 bases). The CDR3 runs to 14 residues. V was cut by 3 bases and J by 4 bases, with 10 bases left in between. Germline V gene sequence: CDR1 ENHRY, CDR2 SYGVKD. CDR3 loop: CAISEKDINQPQHF. The CDR3 coding sequence is TGTGCCATCAGTGAAAAGGACATAAATCAGCCCCAGCATTTT.

The genes are TRBV11-2 and TRBJ1-5; the D is unclear. V lost 5 bases and J lost 1, with 9 bases in between. CDR3 length: 14 residues. The V gene's germline CDR1 is SGHAT and CDR2 FQNNGV. The CDR3 spells CASSGGGSNQPQHF. Here the CDR3 DNA reads TGTGCCAGCAGCGGAGGAGGGAGCAATCAGCCCCAGCATTTT.